This T cell receptor beta chain was sequenced during a study of blood T cells in healthy people across ages (dated by TCRdb to the mid-2010s). The study in broad terms: In model experiments, template switching captured roughly one uniquely barcoded TCR beta cDNA molecule for every two T cells. The study measured age-related changes in TCR beta repertoire diversity using deep sequencing normalized with unique cDNA molecular identifiers. The donors were divided into four age groups: young (average approximately 16 years), middle-aged (almost 40), aged (approximately 64) and long-lived (around 87). To avoid experimental bias, donors of different ages were randomly spread across the sequencing lanes. Two additional independent replicas of 1 million unique cDNA reads from the same blood draw were analyzed for two donors (one aged 18 to 30 and one aged 80 or older).

The approximately 41 donors, aged about 6 to 95 years, were systemically healthy Caucasian individuals from Russia. Approximately 9.3 milliliters of peripheral blood were collected from each donor into EDTA-treated Vacutainer tubes. Ficoll-Paque density-gradient centrifugation was used to isolate PBMCs, with at least 6.5 million per sample. Trizol reagent was used to extract total RNA from PBMCs, with at least 6 micrograms per sample. Naive CD45RAhigh/CD27high T cell percentages were measured by flow cytometry on a PBMC aliquot from every donor. Library preparation was by 5' RACE. A second roughly 6 to 12 cycle PCR used a sample-barcoded 5' primer and a J-beta primer mix. A template-switch 5' adaptor carrying 12 random nucleotides introduced a unique molecular identifier onto each TCR beta cDNA molecule. Each sample yielded at least 3 million CDR3-containing paired-end reads. First-strand cDNA was synthesized from all RNA with the Mint cDNA synthesis kit, primed by a TRBC-specific oligonucleotide. After uracil-DNA glycosylase treatment, a first 18-cycle PCR used universal primers M1SS and BC2_uni_R on all cDNA. In the source study's methods: Normalization of each sample was performed by random selection of 1 million high-quality reads, each carrying a distinct molecular identifier. Instead of being binned into consensus sequences, reads with shared molecular identifiers were discarded. MiTCR, with a Q25 quality threshold and the strictest error-elimination algorithm, was used for CDR3 identification, clonotype clustering and error correction. Lower-bound total TCR beta diversity was estimated with a nonparametric unseen species model using Euler transformation. Clones were called with MiXCR by TCRdb after fastp trimmed the public reads at Q25, and only in-frame beta chains were retained. Merged by CDR3 protein, the rows form single entries marked with the most common genes and DNA. The V and J calls and clone size are TCRdb's, not the authors'. The table for this sample lists roughly 1.9 million distinct CDR3 sequences; more than 35% of them were counted only once. More than 20% of the sample lies in the top ten.

Findings and caveats that apply to the study as a whole: The percentage of naive T cells measured by flow cytometry correlated strongly with observed TCR beta diversity. Compared with the aged group, the long-lived group had more naive CD4+ T cells, fewer expanded clones and increased TCR diversity, a pattern suggesting age selection. Since profiling was done on bulk unsorted PBMCs, naive and antigen-experienced compartments could not be conclusively compared. Because the CMV infection status of the donors was unknown, age-related changes in expanded clonotypes may potentially have been confounded. Total diversity estimates from one million sequenced T cells were considered lower bounds and underestimates. As age increased, observed TCR beta diversity per million T cells dropped in a roughly linear way, and a significant reduction was already evident by age about 40.

Spanning cysteine to phenylalanine, the CDR3 consists of 14 amino acids. The sequence is cut down to CDR3 DNA, 42 bases in frame from base 1. The junction shows trimming of 0 bases on V and 8 bases on J, plus 13 bases between the germline ends. From the germline V gene, CDR1 is LGHNA and CDR2 is YNFKEQ. This clonotype showed up just a few times. It lacks a known antigen. No base quality information exists; no much larger clone differs at one position. This sequence uses TRBV4-2 and TRBJ1-2; the D gene is perhaps TRBD1, on 6 matching bases. The clonotype originates from a human donor in good health. Sequencing was carried out using blood. The sequence in DNA is TGTGCCAGCAGCCAAGATTACGGGGGGCTCGGCTACACCTTC. Its coded protein is CASSQDYGGLGYTF.